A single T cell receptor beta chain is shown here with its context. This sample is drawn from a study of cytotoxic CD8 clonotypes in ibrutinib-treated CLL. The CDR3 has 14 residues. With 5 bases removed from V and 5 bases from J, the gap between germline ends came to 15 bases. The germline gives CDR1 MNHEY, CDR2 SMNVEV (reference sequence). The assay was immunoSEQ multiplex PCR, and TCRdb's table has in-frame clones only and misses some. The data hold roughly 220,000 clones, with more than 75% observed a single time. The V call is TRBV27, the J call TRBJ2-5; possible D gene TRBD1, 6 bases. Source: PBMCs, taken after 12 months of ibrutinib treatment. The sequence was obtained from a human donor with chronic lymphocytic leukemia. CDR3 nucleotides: TGTGCCAGCAGTATCCCAGGACAGCGGGAGACCCAGTACTTC. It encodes CASSIPGQRETQYF.